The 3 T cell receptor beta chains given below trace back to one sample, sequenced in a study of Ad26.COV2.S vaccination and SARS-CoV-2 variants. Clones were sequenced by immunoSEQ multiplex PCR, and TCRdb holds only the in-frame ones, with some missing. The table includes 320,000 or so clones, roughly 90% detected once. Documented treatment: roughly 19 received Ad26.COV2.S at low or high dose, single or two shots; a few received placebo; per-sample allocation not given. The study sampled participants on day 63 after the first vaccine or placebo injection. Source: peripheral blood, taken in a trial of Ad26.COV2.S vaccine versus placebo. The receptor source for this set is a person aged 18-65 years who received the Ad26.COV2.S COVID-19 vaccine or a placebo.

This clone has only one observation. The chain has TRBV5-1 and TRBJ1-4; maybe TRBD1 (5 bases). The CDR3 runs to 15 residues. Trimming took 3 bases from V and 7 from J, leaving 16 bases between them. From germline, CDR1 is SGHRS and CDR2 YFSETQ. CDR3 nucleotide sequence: TGCGCCAGCAGCTCAGGCCGGGGGTACAGTGAAAAACTGTTTTTT. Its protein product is CASSSGRGYSEKLFF.

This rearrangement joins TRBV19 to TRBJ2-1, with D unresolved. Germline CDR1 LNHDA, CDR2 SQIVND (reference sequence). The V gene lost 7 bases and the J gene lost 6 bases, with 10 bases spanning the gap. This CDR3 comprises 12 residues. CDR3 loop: CASTLDGNEQFF. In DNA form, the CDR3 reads TGTGCCAGTACCCTGGACGGCAATGAGCAGTTCTTC.

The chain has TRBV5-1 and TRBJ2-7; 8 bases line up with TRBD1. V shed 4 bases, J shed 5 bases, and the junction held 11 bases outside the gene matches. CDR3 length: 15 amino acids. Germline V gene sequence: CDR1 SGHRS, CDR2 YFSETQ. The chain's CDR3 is CASSRTAGGIDEQYV. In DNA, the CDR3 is TGCGCCAGCAGCCGGACCGCAGGGGGCATCGACGAGCAGTACGTC.